The rows below give T cell receptor beta chains drawn from one sample of a study of T cell responses to AZD1222 COVID-19 vaccine. Assay used: immunoSEQ multiplex PCR; TCRdb lists only in-frame clones, some missing. In the table there are about 120,000 clones, approximately 84% of which are singletons. Sequences were derived from peripheral blood, sampled on day 0 of AZD1222 vaccination. These receptors came from an adult in good health. Each CDR3 is given with its conserved first and last residue. Fields, in order: CDR3 DNA, CDR3 protein, CDR3 length, D gene, clone size, V gene, J gene. D genes are given only for firm matches. The size entry is marked missing in some rows and otherwise reads once, few, many or a size class.

CDR3 DNA: TGTGCCACCAGTGATAGCGGGTTCTCCTACAATGAGCAGTTCTTC; CDR3 protein: CATSDSGFSYNEQFF; CDR3 length: 15; D gene: .; clone size: .; V gene: TRBV24-1; J gene: TRBJ2-1
CDR3 DNA: TGTGCCAGCAGTTATTTTGGGGTGGCCACTGAAGCTTTCTTT; CDR3 protein: CASSYFGVATEAFF; CDR3 length: 14; D gene: .; clone size: .; V gene: TRBV27; J gene: TRBJ1-1
CDR3 DNA: TGTGCCAGCAGCGTAGAACTAGCGGGGGACACAGATACGCAGTATTTT; CDR3 protein: CASSVELAGDTDTQYF; CDR3 length: 16; D gene: TRBD2; clone size: .; V gene: TRBV9; J gene: TRBJ2-3
CDR3 DNA: TGTGCCAGCAAGGCGGAGTATAATGAAAAACTGTTTTTT; CDR3 protein: CASKAEYNEKLFF; CDR3 length: 13; D gene: .; clone size: .; V gene: TRBV2; J gene: TRBJ1-4
CDR3 DNA: TGCGCCAGCAGTGAGTCGAGATGGGGCAATTCACCCCTCCACTTT; CDR3 protein: CASSESRWGNSPLHF; CDR3 length: 15; D gene: .; clone size: .; V gene: TRBV10-2; J gene: TRBJ1-6
CDR3 DNA: TGTGCCAGCAGTTCCGGGGGATACGAGCAGTACTTC; CDR3 protein: CASSSGGYEQYF; CDR3 length: 12; D gene: .; clone size: .; V gene: TRBV12-3/TRBV12-4; J gene: TRBJ2-7
CDR3 DNA: TGTGCCAGCAGTATGAGGGGGAGCAATCAGCCCCAGCATTTT; CDR3 protein: CASSMRGSNQPQHF; CDR3 length: 14; D gene: .; clone size: once; V gene: TRBV5-8; J gene: TRBJ1-5
CDR3 DNA: TGTGCCAGCAGCCCGGGACGGACCCTTTTGGAGACCCAGTACTTC; CDR3 protein: CASSPGRTLLETQYF; CDR3 length: 15; D gene: .; clone size: .; V gene: TRBV5-8; J gene: TRBJ2-5
CDR3 DNA: TGTGCCAGCAGATTGGGGCAGGGCAGCAATCAGCCCCAGCATTTT; CDR3 protein: CASRLGQGSNQPQHF; CDR3 length: 15; D gene: .; clone size: once; V gene: TRBV6-5; J gene: TRBJ1-5
CDR3 DNA: TGTGCCAGCAGCCAGGAAATGACAGGGGGGAGCGAGACCCAGTACTTC; CDR3 protein: CASSQEMTGGSETQYF; CDR3 length: 16; D gene: TRBD1; clone size: .; V gene: TRBV3-1/TRBV3-2; J gene: TRBJ2-5
CDR3 DNA: TGTGCCAGCAGCTTAGTAGGTCAGCCCCAGCATTTT; CDR3 protein: CASSLVGQPQHF; CDR3 length: 12; D gene: .; clone size: .; V gene: TRBV7-8; J gene: TRBJ1-5
CDR3 DNA: TGTGCCTGGAGTGTCGGCCCCCAGAGCTCCTACGAGCAGTACTTC; CDR3 protein: CAWSVGPQSSYEQYF; CDR3 length: 15; D gene: .; clone size: .; V gene: TRBV30; J gene: TRBJ2-7
CDR3 DNA: TGTGCCTGGAGTCCAGACTTGGGAAAACTGTTTTTT; CDR3 protein: CAWSPDLGKLFF; CDR3 length: 12; D gene: .; clone size: once; V gene: TRBV30; J gene: TRBJ1-4
CDR3 DNA: TGTGCCAGCTCACCACCGACCGGGGCCTACACCTTC; CDR3 protein: CASSPPTGAYTF; CDR3 length: 12; D gene: .; clone size: .; V gene: TRBV18; J gene: TRBJ1-2
CDR3 DNA: TGTGCCAGCTCCGCCGGCCTTAGCAATCAGCCCCAGCATTTT; CDR3 protein: CASSAGLSNQPQHF; CDR3 length: 14; D gene: .; clone size: .; V gene: TRBV25-1; J gene: TRBJ1-5
CDR3 DNA: TGTGCCAGCAGCCAAGCGGGGTTTGAGAACGAGCAGTACTTC; CDR3 protein: CASSQAGFENEQYF; CDR3 length: 14; D gene: TRBD2; clone size: .; V gene: TRBV7-2; J gene: TRBJ2-7
CDR3 DNA: TGCAGCGTTGAAGGGTCCAATGAGCAGTTCTTC; CDR3 protein: CSVEGSNEQFF; CDR3 length: 11; D gene: .; clone size: .; V gene: TRBV29-1; J gene: TRBJ2-1
CDR3 DNA: TGTGCCAGCAGCCAAGAGGGGGGGAGGGACACTGAAGCTTTCTTT; CDR3 protein: CASSQEGGRDTEAFF; CDR3 length: 15; D gene: .; clone size: .; V gene: TRBV4-2; J gene: TRBJ1-1
CDR3 DNA: TGTGCCAGCAGCACAGGACAGGGGATCCATGGCTACACCTTC; CDR3 protein: CASSTGQGIHGYTF; CDR3 length: 14; D gene: TRBD1; clone size: .; V gene: TRBV7-3; J gene: TRBJ1-2
CDR3 DNA: TGTGCCAGTATGGACTTGTCGAGGACGGCCATATATTTT; CDR3 protein: CASMDLSRTAIYF; CDR3 length: 13; D gene: .; clone size: few; V gene: TRBV19; J gene: TRBJ1-3
CDR3 DNA: TGTGCCAGCGGGACTAGCGGGAGCGGTGTTAGCACAGATACGCAGTATTTT; CDR3 protein: CASGTSGSGVSTDTQYF; CDR3 length: 17; D gene: TRBD2; clone size: .; V gene: TRBV28; J gene: TRBJ2-3
CDR3 DNA: TGTGCCAGCAGCTTATTAAGTGGGTATGGCTACACCTTC; CDR3 protein: CASSLLSGYGYTF; CDR3 length: 13; D gene: .; clone size: .; V gene: TRBV11-2; J gene: TRBJ1-2
CDR3 DNA: TGTGCCAGCATGGGCGCGGGCTACACCTTC; CDR3 protein: CASMGAGYTF; CDR3 length: 10; D gene: .; clone size: .; V gene: TRBV7-9; J gene: TRBJ1-2
CDR3 DNA: TGTGCCAGCAGTTTCACCGCGTACTCTGGAAACACCATATATTTT; CDR3 protein: CASSFTAYSGNTIYF; CDR3 length: 15; D gene: .; clone size: .; V gene: TRBV27; J gene: TRBJ1-3
CDR3 DNA: TGTGCCAGCAGCCCAGGGGGGGGCTCCTACAATGAGCAGTTCTTC; CDR3 protein: CASSPGGGSYNEQFF; CDR3 length: 15; D gene: .; clone size: .; V gene: TRBV6-4; J gene: TRBJ2-1
CDR3 DNA: TGTGCCAGTAGGACCACGGGACGGCTAGGATTAATGAACACTGAAGCTTTCTTT; CDR3 protein: CASRTTGRLGLMNTEAFF; CDR3 length: 18; D gene: .; clone size: .; V gene: TRBV19; J gene: TRBJ1-1
CDR3 DNA: TGTGCCAGCAGCCCAACTAGCGGGGGGGCCAATGAGCAGTTCTTC; CDR3 protein: CASSPTSGGANEQFF; CDR3 length: 15; D gene: TRBD2; clone size: .; V gene: TRBV5-6; J gene: TRBJ2-1
CDR3 DNA: TGTGCCAGCAGCTTAGGGGCCACAGGGGAGGTCGGGGAGCTGTTTTTT; CDR3 protein: CASSLGATGEVGELFF; CDR3 length: 16; D gene: .; clone size: .; V gene: TRBV5-4; J gene: TRBJ2-2
CDR3 DNA: TGCGCCAGCACCCTAGGAGAGGGAGAGCCCCACGAGCAGTACTTC; CDR3 protein: CASTLGEGEPHEQYF; CDR3 length: 15; D gene: .; clone size: few; V gene: TRBV4-1; J gene: TRBJ2-7
CDR3 DNA: TGTGCCAGCATTGGACTGAACAATGAGCAGTTCTTC; CDR3 protein: CASIGLNNEQFF; CDR3 length: 12; D gene: .; clone size: .; V gene: TRBV5-4; J gene: TRBJ2-1
CDR3 DNA: TGTGCCAGCAGCTTGGGTCCTCTAGAGCTCAACACTGAAGCTTTCTTT; CDR3 protein: CASSLGPLELNTEAFF; CDR3 length: 16; D gene: .; clone size: .; V gene: TRBV7-9; J gene: TRBJ1-1
CDR3 DNA: TGTGCCAGCAGGGTGGGGAATAATTCACCCCTCCACTTT; CDR3 protein: CASRVGNNSPLHF; CDR3 length: 13; D gene: .; clone size: once; V gene: TRBV28; J gene: TRBJ1-6
CDR3 DNA: TGTGCCAGCAGTTTTGGGGGGAAGACTGAAGCTTTCTTT; CDR3 protein: CASSFGGKTEAFF; CDR3 length: 13; D gene: .; clone size: once; V gene: TRBV27; J gene: TRBJ1-1
CDR3 DNA: TGTGCCAGCAGCTACAGAGGGAACACTGAAGCTTTCTTT; CDR3 protein: CASSYRGNTEAFF; CDR3 length: 13; D gene: .; clone size: .; V gene: TRBV9; J gene: TRBJ1-1
CDR3 DNA: TGTGCCAGCAGCCCTTCCCGGGGGCGTTCACCCCTCCACTTT; CDR3 protein: CASSPSRGRSPLHF; CDR3 length: 14; D gene: .; clone size: .; V gene: TRBV7-6; J gene: TRBJ1-6
CDR3 DNA: TGCAGTGTCACCCTAGGGGAGACCCAGTACTTC; CDR3 protein: CSVTLGETQYF; CDR3 length: 11; D gene: .; clone size: .; V gene: TRBV20-1; J gene: TRBJ2-5
CDR3 DNA: TGTGCCAGCAGTTTTCAGGGGGCGCCCGAAGCCTACACCTTC; CDR3 protein: CASSFQGAPEAYTF; CDR3 length: 14; D gene: TRBD1; clone size: .; V gene: TRBV7-9; J gene: TRBJ1-2
CDR3 DNA: TGTGCCAGCACCCTGGGGCCACCGGGCGAGCAGTACTTC; CDR3 protein: CASTLGPPGEQYF; CDR3 length: 13; D gene: .; clone size: .; V gene: TRBV28; J gene: TRBJ2-7
CDR3 DNA: TGTGCCAGCAGCCAAATGGGACTAGCGGGATATGAGCAGTTCTTC; CDR3 protein: CASSQMGLAGYEQFF; CDR3 length: 15; D gene: TRBD2; clone size: .; V gene: TRBV7-2; J gene: TRBJ2-1
CDR3 DNA: TGTGCCAGCTCACTCAGCGGGATCGTAACTAGCACAGATACGCAGTATTTT; CDR3 protein: CASSLSGIVTSTDTQYF; CDR3 length: 17; D gene: TRBD2; clone size: .; V gene: TRBV18; J gene: TRBJ2-3
CDR3 DNA: TGTGCCAGCAGCCTACGGGGGGTTGGGAATTCACCCCTCCACTTT; CDR3 protein: CASSLRGVGNSPLHF; CDR3 length: 15; D gene: .; clone size: few; V gene: TRBV7-6; J gene: TRBJ1-6
CDR3 DNA: TGCGCCAGCAGCCCGGGGGACACAGTTAACTATGGCTACACCTTC; CDR3 protein: CASSPGDTVNYGYTF; CDR3 length: 15; D gene: .; clone size: .; V gene: TRBV5-1; J gene: TRBJ1-2
CDR3 DNA: TGTGCCAGTAGTCCGATAACCAGGGGCCCCGGGGAGCTGTTTTTT; CDR3 protein: CASSPITRGPGELFF; CDR3 length: 15; D gene: .; clone size: .; V gene: TRBV19; J gene: TRBJ2-2
CDR3 DNA: TGTGCCAGCAGCTTGGGACCGAGCATTCAGCCCCAGCATTTT; CDR3 protein: CASSLGPSIQPQHF; CDR3 length: 14; D gene: .; clone size: few; V gene: TRBV5-6; J gene: TRBJ1-5
CDR3 DNA: TGTGCCAGTAGTATGGTCAGTAGAGACTACGAGCAGTACTTC; CDR3 protein: CASSMVSRDYEQYF; CDR3 length: 14; D gene: .; clone size: .; V gene: TRBV19; J gene: TRBJ2-7
CDR3 DNA: TGTGCCTGGAGGGGGACAGGGTACAACGAGCAGTACTTC; CDR3 protein: CAWRGTGYNEQYF; CDR3 length: 13; D gene: TRBD1; clone size: .; V gene: TRBV30; J gene: TRBJ2-7
CDR3 DNA: TGTGCCAGCAGCTTAGTTTCCTCTGGAAACACCATATATTTT; CDR3 protein: CASSLVSSGNTIYF; CDR3 length: 14; D gene: .; clone size: .; V gene: TRBV7-2; J gene: TRBJ1-3
CDR3 DNA: TGTGCCAGCAGCTTACAGGTCACCTATAATTCACCCCTCCACTTT; CDR3 protein: CASSLQVTYNSPLHF; CDR3 length: 15; D gene: .; clone size: few; V gene: TRBV7-2; J gene: TRBJ1-6